The 15 T cell receptor beta chains presented below share a single source sample, sequenced in a study of OX40 agonist ivuxolimab in advanced cancers. Profiled with immunoSEQ multiplex PCR; TCRdb holds only in-frame clones, not every one. This table has 70,000 or so clones, less than 90% appearing once. This material consisted of CD4+ or CD8+ T cells sorted from blood, taken in a trial of the OX40 agonist ivuxolimab. These receptors all stem from an adult with an advanced solid tumor such as melanoma, head and neck, liver or kidney cancer.

This rearrangement joins TRBV4-1 to TRBJ2-5; 12 bases agree with TRBD1. The J call is uncertain, as TRBJ2-7 better fits the DNA end. The CDR3 is 16 amino acids. Germline values: CDR1 MGHRA, CDR2 YSYEKL. CDR3 bases: TGCGCCAGCAGCCCTCAAGGGGACAGGGGGCCCTACGAGCAGTACTTC. Protein sequence: CASSPQGDRGPYEQYF.

This chain links TRBV2 with TRBJ1-1, with 8 bases fitting TRBD1. Per the germline V gene, CDR1 is SNHLY and CDR2 is FYNNEI. Losses at the gene ends were 5 bases for V and 8 bases for J; bases not matched to a gene: 4. CDR3 length equals 12 residues. As DNA, the CDR3 is TGTGCCAGCAGTCTGGACAGGGTGGAAGCTTTCTTT. Amino acid sequence: CASSLDRVEAFF. The complete variable domain, with remaining parts taken from reference TRBV2 and TRBJ1-1, reads EPEVTQTPSHQVTQMGQEVILRCVPISNHLYFYWYRQILGQKVEFLVSFYNNEISEKSEIFDDQFSVERPDGSNFTLKIRSTKLEDSAMYFCASSLDRVEAFFGQGTRLTVV.

This clone occurred a few times. The chain carries TRBV5-4 and TRBJ2-5; D is possibly TRBD1 or TRBD2 (5 bases each). Germline assignment: CDR1 SGHNT and CDR2 YYREEE (reference sequence). There are 15 residues in the CDR3. V was pared by 1 base and J by 2 bases, with 12 bases between. The CDR3 protein is CASSLSGDPQETQYF. As DNA, the CDR3 is TGTGCCAGCAGCTTGAGTGGGGACCCACAAGAGACCCAGTACTTC.

This clone was observed once. The chain combines TRBV11-2 with TRBJ1-5; D gene uncertain. From germline, CDR1 is SGHAT and CDR2 FQNNGV. The CDR3 has 12 residues. V was cut by 1 base and J by 6 bases, with 4 bases left in between. The CDR3: CASSLGSQPQHF. DNA for the CDR3: TGTGCCAGCAGCTTAGGTAGTCAGCCCCAGCATTTT.

The V call is TRBV10-1, the J call TRBJ2-4; D unresolved. The germline V gene encodes CDR1 WNHNN and CDR2 SYGVQD (reference sequence). This CDR3 contains 16 residues. Trimming removed 6 bases at V and 0 bases at J, with 15 bases between. For the CDR3, the DNA is TGCGCCAGCAGCGTGGACGGACGATTAGCCAAAAACATTCAGTACTTC. Its translation: CASSVDGRLAKNIQYF.

The chain joins TRBV30 to TRBJ1-6; D remains ambiguous. Trimming shortened V by 2 bases and J by 10 bases, and 12 bases separated the two germline ends. CDR3 length equals 13 residues. Germline values: CDR1 GTSNPN, CDR2 SVGIG (reference sequence). The CDR3 DNA reads TGTGCCTGGAGTTTGAATGTGGGCTCACCCCTCCACTTT. As protein: CAWSLNVGSPLHF. Full variable domain (remainder filled in from reference TRBV30 and TRBJ1-6): SQTIHQWPATLVQPVGSPLSLECTVEGTSNPNLYWYRQAAGRGLQLLFYSVGIGQISSEVPQNLSASRPQDRQFILSSKKLLLSDSGFYLCAWSLNVGSPLHFGNGTRLTVT.

This clone was counted a single time. The chain combines TRBV4-3 with TRBJ1-5; no firm D call. This CDR3 is 14 amino acids long. V gave up 0 bases and J gave up 0 bases, with 3 bases separating them. The germline V gene encodes CDR1 LGHNA and CDR2 YSLEER. This chain's CDR3 is CASSQDNSNQPQHF. For the CDR3, the DNA is TGCGCCAGCAGCCAAGATAATAGCAATCAGCCCCAGCATTTT.

V gene TRBV27 combines with J gene TRBJ2-7; TRBD2 is a possible D gene (6 bases). Trimming removed 7 bases at V and 4 bases at J, with 14 bases between. The germline CDR1 and CDR2 sequences are MNHEY and SMNVEV (reference sequence). CDR3 length equals 13 residues. The CDR3 loop is CASTSWGEYEQYF. CDR3 coding DNA: TGTGCCAGCACCTCATGGGGGGAGTACGAGCAGTACTTC.

The CDR3 loop is CASSSYPRGQGNTIYF. For the CDR3, the DNA is TGTGCCAGCAGTTCCTACCCCAGGGGGCAAGGAAACACCATATATTTT. The genes are TRBV28 and TRBJ1-3; TRBD1 aligns across 8 bases. The ends lost 4 bases at V and 4 bases at J; junction bases unmatched: 9. The CDR3 spans 16 residues. Germline CDR1 MDHEN, CDR2 SYDVKM.

The chain uses TRBV19 and TRBJ1-5, with 11 bases that match TRBD1. V trimming: 7 bases; J trimming: 6 bases; junction bases outside the gene matches: 8. The CDR3 runs 15 residues. Germline V lookup: CDR1 LNHDA, CDR2 SQIVND (reference sequence). CDR3 sequence: CASMSGTGGFQPQHF. CDR3 bases: TGTGCCAGTATGTCCGGGACAGGGGGTTTTCAGCCCCAGCATTTT.

The chain recombines TRBV7-3 with TRBJ1-1, with TRBD1 matching 8 bases. Trimming removed 4 bases from V and 8 bases from J; junction bases left unmatched: 9. Germline V CDR1 and CDR2: SGHTA, FQGTGA. This CDR3 is 14 amino acids long. CDR3 amino acids: CASSSRTGQGEAFF. The CDR3 DNA reads as TGTGCCAGCAGCTCCCGGACAGGGCAAGGAGAAGCTTTCTTT.

The chain links TRBV6-5 to TRBJ1-1; D not resolved. Trimming took off 7 bases at V and 0 bases at J, with 9 bases between the two ends. Germline CDR1 and CDR2: MNHEY and SVGAGI. This CDR3 has 13 amino acids. The CDR3 is CASTPRMNTEAFF. The CDR3 bases are TGTGCCAGCACTCCAAGGATGAACACTGAAGCTTTCTTT.

The V call is TRBV2, the J call TRBJ1-6; D gene uncertain. The CDR3 is 15 amino acids. V lost 6 bases and J 0 bases, leaving 9 bases between the germline ends. The germline gives CDR1 SNHLY, CDR2 FYNNEI. The CDR3 coding sequence is TGTGCCAGCAGAACGATGAGCTCCTATAATTCACCCCTCCACTTT. This codes for CASRTMSSYNSPLHF.

Comment on this clone: A junction end diverges from the germline sequence, so it may reflect a read error. The chain links TRBV6-1 to TRBJ2-7; 12 bases map to TRBD2. There are 16 residues in the CDR3. Germline V gene lookup returns CDR1 MNHNS and CDR2 SASEGT. The CDR3 region is CAGSEGLAGISYEQYF. The DNA of the CDR3 is TGTGCCGGCAGTGAGGGACTAGCGGGCATCTCCTACGAGCAGTACTTC.

This clone was observed once. The chain couples TRBV6-6 to TRBJ1-4; D is unresolved. Germline V lookup: CDR1 MNHNY, CDR2 SVGAGI (reference sequence). V lost 0 bases, J lost 2 bases, and 7 bases lay in between. The CDR3 is made up of 15 amino acids. The CDR3 reads CASSYSRPTNEKLFF. The CDR3 nucleotides are TGTGCCAGCAGTTACTCGCGGCCGACTAATGAAAAACTGTTTTTT.